These 23 T cell receptor beta chains came from one sample sequenced in a study of beta chain features in type 1 diabetes. These receptors have no identified antigens. Study results and caveats: For Type 1 diabetes patients, all four CD4+ subsets carried TCRB CDR3s that were moderately but significantly shorter.

TCRB transcripts that were expressed got sequenced, as all of the isolated RNA had been reverse transcribed. The assay was immunoSEQ multiplex PCR, and TCRdb's table has in-frame clones only and misses some. The repertoire holds around 45,000 clones, with about 48% as singletons. The material sequenced was stem cell memory CD4+ T cells from blood. These receptors were obtained from a man in his thirties or forties with type 1 diabetes.

The chain is built from TRBV6-1 and TRBJ1-5; no reliable D call. Trimming took 4 bases from V and 4 from J, leaving 5 bases between them. CDR1 and CDR2 from the germline V gene are MNHNS and SASEGT. The CDR3 totals 12 residues. The CDR3 reads CASSAVNQPQHF. In DNA form, the CDR3 reads TGTGCCAGCAGTGCCGTAAATCAGCCCCAGCATTTT.

There are a few counts of this clone. This chain uses TRBV29-1 with TRBJ1-1; D gene uncertain. The CDR3 has 11 residues. Germline loops: CDR1 SQVTM, CDR2 ANQGSEA. With 7 bases removed from V and 7 bases from J, the gap between germline ends came to 13 bases. CDR3 amino acids: CSAMAGYEAFF. DNA of the CDR3: TGCAGCGCCATGGCTGGTTATGAAGCTTTCTTT.

The gene calls are TRBV9 and TRBJ2-3; D remains unclear. Germline lookup yields CDR1 SGDLS and CDR2 YYNGEE. V lost 4 bases to trimming and J lost 3 bases, with 15 bases between them. This CDR3 has 15 amino acids. CDR3 nucleotides: TGTGCCAGCAGCCTTCACGAGCTTTGGACAGATACGCAGTATTTT. It is translated as CASSLHELWTDTQYF.

The gene calls are TRBV7-9 and TRBJ2-7; TRBD2 agrees at 9 bases. The CDR3 is 15 residues long. Germline V CDR1 and CDR2: SEHNR, FQNEAQ (reference sequence). After removal of 1 base from V and 5 bases from J, the junction contained 6 bases not matched to a gene. The CDR3 sequence is CASSLVLAGFDEQYF. The CDR3 bases are TGTGCCAGCAGCTTAGTGCTAGCGGGATTCGACGAGCAGTACTTC.

This clone was found a few times. The DNA of the CDR3 is TGTGCCAGCAGCTTAGACAGGGTTACTGAAGCTTTCTTT. It yields the protein CASSLDRVTEAFF. This chain connects TRBV7-2 to TRBJ1-1, with D perhaps TRBD1 (6 bases). CDR3 length equals 13 residues. Trimming stripped 1 base from V and 5 bases from J, with 8 bases between. Per germline, CDR1 SGHTA and CDR2 FQGNSA.

The CDR3 nucleotides are TGTGCCAGCAGCGGTACCGCTGCCTCGGTAGAGCAGTACTTC. Protein: CASSGTAASVEQYF. The rearrangement links TRBV9 to TRBJ2-7, with unresolved D. The germline V gene has CDR1 SGDLS and CDR2 YYNGEE. CDR3 size: 14 residues. The V end lost 3 bases, the J end lost 7 bases, and 17 bases lay between the germline ends.

In its sample, this clone was seen a few times. V gene TRBV10-3 combines with J gene TRBJ2-3, with D unclear. CDR1 is ENHRY, CDR2 SYGVKD, per germline. V was cut by 2 bases and J by 3 bases, with 6 bases left in between. The CDR3 is 13 residues long. CDR3 DNA sequence: TGTGCCATCAGTGAGGCAGTAACAGATACGCAGTATTTT. Translating it yields CAISEAVTDTQYF.

The chain recombines TRBV29-1 with TRBJ1-1; no reliable D call. V lost 4 bases and J 0 bases, leaving 18 bases between the germline ends. CDR3 size: 16 residues. The germline gives CDR1 SQVTM, CDR2 ANQGSEA. The CDR3 reads CSVGPGSPLLNTEAFF. The CDR3 DNA is TGCAGCGTTGGGCCAGGATCACCTCTTCTGAACACTGAAGCTTTCTTT.

The chain combines TRBV30 with TRBJ2-7, with 10 bases that match TRBD2. In germline, CDR1 is GTSNPN, CDR2 SVGIG (reference sequence). The ends lost 6 bases at V and 2 bases at J; junction bases unmatched: 4. The CDR3 totals 13 residues. The CDR3 DNA sequence: TGTGCCTGTTTAGCGGGAGGCCCCTACGAGCAGTACTTC. This encodes CACLAGGPYEQYF.

The chain joins TRBV10-3 to TRBJ1-1, with D perhaps matching TRBD1 (5 bases). Germline V gives CDR1 ENHRY, CDR2 SYGVKD. V dropped 3 bases and J dropped 5 bases, with 10 bases sitting between them. The CDR3 covers 13 residues. The CDR3 protein is CAISDREGTEAFF. DNA of the CDR3: TGTGCCATCAGTGATCGGGAGGGGACTGAAGCTTTCTTT.

The chain uses TRBV6-5 and TRBJ1-1; D remains ambiguous. The CDR3 loop spans 12 amino acids. The ends were cut back, 5 bases at V and 5 bases at J, with 9 bases in the middle. Germline V CDR1 and CDR2: MNHEY, SVGAGI. CDR3: CASSRGRTEAFF. The CDR3 nucleotides are TGTGCCAGCAGTCGCGGGCGAACTGAAGCTTTCTTT.

A few counts support this clone. The chain is built from TRBV20-1 and TRBJ2-1; D gene uncertain. The V end was cut by 3 bases, the J end by 4 bases, with 4 bases between. The CDR3 totals 11 residues. Germline CDR1 reads DFQATT; CDR2 reads SNEGSKA (reference sequence). CDR3 nucleotide sequence: TGCAGTGCTAGTCAATACAATGAGCAGTTCTTC. The encoded protein is CSASQYNEQFF.

The V and J genes are TRBV4-2 and TRBJ2-7; D ambiguous. Germline CDR1 LGHNA, CDR2 YNFKEQ. This CDR3 has 13 residues. Trimming cost V 0 bases and J 6 bases, with 9 bases left between them. The CDR3 loop is CASSQEVPVEQYF. The CDR3 nucleotides are TGTGCCAGCAGCCAAGAAGTTCCGGTCGAGCAGTACTTC.

J is TRBJ2-2 and V is TRBV28; the D gene is possibly TRBD2 (7 bases). Trimming removed 6 bases from V and 4 bases from J, with 12 bases in between. The germline V gene has CDR1 MDHEN and CDR2 SYDVKM. The CDR3 totals 14 residues. This CDR3 reads CASRMGGATGELFF. CDR3 nucleotides: TGTGCCAGCAGGATGGGGGGGGCCACCGGGGAGCTGTTTTTT.

This clone has just one count. The chain carries TRBV6-5 and TRBJ1-1; TRBD1 matches at 10 bases. V gave up 5 bases and J gave up 2 bases; unmatched junction bases: 5. The CDR3 spans 15 residues. The V gene's germline CDR1 is MNHEY and CDR2 SVGAGI. The CDR3 nucleotides read TGTGCCAGCAGTCCCTGGGACAGGGGTAACACTGAAGCTTTCTTT. Protein: CASSPWDRGNTEAFF.

The chain carries TRBV7-9 and TRBJ2-7, with 10 bases fitting TRBD2. J was trimmed by 6 bases and V by 2 bases; bases with no gene match: 4. CDR3 length: 14 amino acids. Germline values: CDR1 SEHNR, CDR2 FQNEAQ (reference sequence). CDR3 sequence: CASSLRASGSEQYF. DNA for the CDR3: TGTGCCAGCAGCTTAAGGGCTAGCGGGAGCGAGCAGTACTTC. Full variable domain (missing parts from reference TRBV7-9 and TRBJ2-7): DTGVSQNPRHKITKRGQNVTFRCDPISEHNRLYWYRQTLGQGPEFLTYFQNEAQLEKSRLLSDRFSAERPKGSFSTLEIQRTEQGDSAMYLCASSLRASGSEQYFGPGTRLTVT.

In its sample, this clone was seen a few times. The chain recombines TRBV5-1 with TRBJ2-7, with a tentative D call TRBD1 (6 bases). Germline CDR1 and CDR2: SGHRS and YFSETQ. Trimming left V 0 bases short and J 0 bases short, with 13 bases between. The CDR3 is made up of 16 amino acids. CDR3: CASSLATGISSYEQYF. CDR3 sequence (DNA): TGCGCCAGCAGCTTGGCCACAGGGATCTCCTCCTACGAGCAGTACTTC.

The chain joins TRBV9 to TRBJ2-2, with a tentative D call TRBD1 (6 bases). Germline V CDR1 and CDR2: SGDLS, YYNGEE. This CDR3 region has 15 residues. V shed 0 bases and J shed 2 bases, with 8 bases lying between them. The CDR3 region is CASSVGTVNTGELFF. In DNA form, the CDR3 reads TGTGCCAGCAGCGTAGGGACAGTAAACACCGGGGAGCTGTTTTTT.

The CDR3 DNA sequence: TGTGCCAGCAGCTTAGCCAGAATCTATAGCGGGGAAAACATTCAGTACTTC. Protein sequence: CASSLARIYSGENIQYF. The chain recombines TRBV7-9 with TRBJ2-4; 8 nucleotides line up with TRBD2. The CDR3 spans 17 residues. Germline V CDR1 and CDR2: SEHNR, FQNEAQ (reference sequence). The trim removed 0 bases at V and 5 bases at J, leaving 9 bases unmatched.

This clone was recorded at least ten times. The J gene is TRBJ1-1, the V gene TRBV7-9; possible D gene TRBD1, 5 bases. This CDR3 contains 12 residues. Germline CDR1 SEHNR, CDR2 FQNEAQ (reference sequence). Trimming cost V 5 bases and J 11 bases, with 15 bases left between them. CDR3 sequence: CASSLGLPEAFF. The CDR3 DNA sequence: TGTGCCAGCAGCCTGGGACTCCCCGAGGCTTTCTTT.

This sequence joins TRBV28 and TRBJ2-1; 16 positions agree with TRBD2. Germline CDR1 is MDHEN and CDR2 is SYDVKM. The CDR3 extends over 16 amino acids. Trimming removed 6 bases from V and 1 base from J; junction bases left unmatched: 0. CDR3 sequence (DNA): TGTGCCAGCAGGGGACTAGCGGGAGGGTCCTACAATGAGCAGTTCTTC. Residues: CASRGLAGGSYNEQFF.

The chain joins TRBV5-1 to TRBJ2-5; no clear D. Trimming removed 1 base from V and 5 bases from J, with 15 bases in between. The germline CDR1 and CDR2 sequences are SGHRS and YFSETQ. The CDR3 has 15 amino acids. The CDR3 region is CASSLSSPAYETQYF. DNA of the CDR3: TGCGCCAGCAGCTTGTCATCGCCAGCGTACGAGACCCAGTACTTC.

This clone appeared a few times. This chain links TRBV7-9 with TRBJ2-2; D may be TRBD2 (6 bases). Deletions cut 5 bases from V and 0 bases from J, with 16 bases between. In germline, CDR1 is SEHNR, CDR2 FQNEAQ (reference sequence). The CDR3 runs to 17 residues. CDR3 nucleotide sequence: TGTGCCAGCAGCCCCAGAGCTAGCGCAACGAACACCGGGGAGCTGTTTTTT. Amino acid sequence: CASSPRASATNTGELFF. Combining the CDR3 with reference TRBV7-9 and TRBJ2-2 gives the whole variable domain DTGVSQNPRHKITKRGQNVTFRCDPISEHNRLYWYRQTLGQGPEFLTYFQNEAQLEKSRLLSDRFSAERPKGSFSTLEIQRTEQGDSAMYLCASSPRASATNTGELFFGEGSRLTVL.